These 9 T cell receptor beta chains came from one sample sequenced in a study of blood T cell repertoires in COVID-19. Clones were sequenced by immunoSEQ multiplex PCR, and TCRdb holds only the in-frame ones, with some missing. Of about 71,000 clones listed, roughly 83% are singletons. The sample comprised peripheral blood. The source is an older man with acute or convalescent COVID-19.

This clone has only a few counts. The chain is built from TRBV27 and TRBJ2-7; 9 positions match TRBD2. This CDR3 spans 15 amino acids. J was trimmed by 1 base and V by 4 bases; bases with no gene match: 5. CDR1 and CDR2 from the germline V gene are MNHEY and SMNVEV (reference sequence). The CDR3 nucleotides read TGTGCCAGCAGTTATTCACTAGCGGGTTCCTACGAGCAGTACTTC. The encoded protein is CASSYSLAGSYEQYF.

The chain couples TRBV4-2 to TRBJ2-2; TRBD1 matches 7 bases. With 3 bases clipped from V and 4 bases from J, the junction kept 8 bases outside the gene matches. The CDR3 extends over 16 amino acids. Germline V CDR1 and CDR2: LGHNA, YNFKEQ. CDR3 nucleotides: TGTGCCAGCAGCCATCCCGGGACAGAGATCACCGGGGAGCTGTTTTTT. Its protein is CASSHPGTEITGELFF.

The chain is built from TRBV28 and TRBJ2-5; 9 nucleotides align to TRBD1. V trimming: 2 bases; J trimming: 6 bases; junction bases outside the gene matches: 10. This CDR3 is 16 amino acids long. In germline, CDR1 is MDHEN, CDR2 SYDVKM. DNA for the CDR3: TGTGCCAGCAGTTTAGATGGGACAGGGTCTACAAAGACCCAGTACTTC. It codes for CASSLDGTGSTKTQYF. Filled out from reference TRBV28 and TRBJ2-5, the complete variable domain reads DVKVTQSSRYLVKRTGEKVFLECVQDMDHENMFWYRQDPGLGLRLIYFSYDVKMKEKGDIPEGYSVSREKKERFSLILESASTNQTSMYLCASSLDGTGSTKTQYFGPGTRLLVL.

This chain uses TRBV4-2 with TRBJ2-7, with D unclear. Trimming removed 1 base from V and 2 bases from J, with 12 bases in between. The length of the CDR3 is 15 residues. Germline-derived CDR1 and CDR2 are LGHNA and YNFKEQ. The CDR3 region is CASSQVARNTYEQYF. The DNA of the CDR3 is TGTGCCAGCAGCCAAGTGGCGCGGAATACCTACGAGCAGTACTTC.

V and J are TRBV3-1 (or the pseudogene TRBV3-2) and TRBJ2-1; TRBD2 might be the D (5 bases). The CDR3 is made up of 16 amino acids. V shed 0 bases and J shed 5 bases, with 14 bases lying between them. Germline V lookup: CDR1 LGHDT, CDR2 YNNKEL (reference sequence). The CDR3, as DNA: TGTGCCAGCAGCCAAGAAGGCGCCGACGGGGACAATGAGCAGTTCTTC. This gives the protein CASSQEGADGDNEQFF.

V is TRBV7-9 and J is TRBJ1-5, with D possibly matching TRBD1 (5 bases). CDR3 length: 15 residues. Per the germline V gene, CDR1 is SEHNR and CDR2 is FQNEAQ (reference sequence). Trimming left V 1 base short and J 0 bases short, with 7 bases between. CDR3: CASSLGGSSNQPQHF. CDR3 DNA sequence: TGTGCCAGCAGCTTAGGGGGCTCTAGCAATCAGCCCCAGCATTTT.

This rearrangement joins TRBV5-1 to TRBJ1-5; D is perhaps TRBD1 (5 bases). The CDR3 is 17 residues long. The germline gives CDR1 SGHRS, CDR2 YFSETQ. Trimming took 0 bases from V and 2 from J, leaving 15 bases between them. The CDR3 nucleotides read TGCGCCAGCAGCTTGGCCGGGCCAGGACAAGGCAATCAGCCCCAGCATTTT. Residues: CASSLAGPGQGNQPQHF.

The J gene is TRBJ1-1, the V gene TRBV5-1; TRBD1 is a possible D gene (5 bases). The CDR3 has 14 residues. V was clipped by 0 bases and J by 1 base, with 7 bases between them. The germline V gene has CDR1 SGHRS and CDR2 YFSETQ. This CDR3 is CASSLETANTEAFF. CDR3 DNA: TGCGCCAGCAGCTTGGAGACAGCGAACACTGAAGCTTTCTTT.

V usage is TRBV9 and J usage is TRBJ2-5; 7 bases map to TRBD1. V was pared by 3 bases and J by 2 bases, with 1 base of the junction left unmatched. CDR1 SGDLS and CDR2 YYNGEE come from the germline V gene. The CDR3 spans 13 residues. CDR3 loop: CASSAGQQETQYF. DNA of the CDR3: TGTGCCAGCAGCGCGGGACAGCAAGAGACCCAGTACTTC.